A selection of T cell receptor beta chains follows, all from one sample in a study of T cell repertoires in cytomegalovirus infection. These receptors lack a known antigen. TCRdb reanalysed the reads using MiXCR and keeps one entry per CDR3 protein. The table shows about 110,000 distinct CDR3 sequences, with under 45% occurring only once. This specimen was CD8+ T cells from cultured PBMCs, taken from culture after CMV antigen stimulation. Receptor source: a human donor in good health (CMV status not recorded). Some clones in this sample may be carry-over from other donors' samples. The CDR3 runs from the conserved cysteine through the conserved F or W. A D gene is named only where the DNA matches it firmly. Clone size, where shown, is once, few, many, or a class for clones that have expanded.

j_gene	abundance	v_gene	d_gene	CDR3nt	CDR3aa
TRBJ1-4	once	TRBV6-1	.	TGTGCCAGCACCGACCCCTCGGGACAAAAATTTTTT	CASTDPSGQKFF
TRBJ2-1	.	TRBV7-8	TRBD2	TGTGCCAGCAGCTTAGTTGCGGGGGGGCGGGATGAGCAGTTCTTC	CASSLVAGGRDEQFF
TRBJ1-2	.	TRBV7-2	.	TGTGCCAGCAGCTTAGAAGGGCTTGGCTACAACTTC	CASSLEGLGYNF
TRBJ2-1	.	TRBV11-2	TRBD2	TGTGCCAGCAGCCTGATAGCGGGGGGCTCCGGTGAGCAGTTCTTC	CASSLIAGGSGEQFF
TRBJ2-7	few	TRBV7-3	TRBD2	TGTGCCAGCAGTTACGCGGGGGGGGCCGGCGAGCAGTACTTC	CASSYAGGAGEQYF
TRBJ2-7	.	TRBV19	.	TGTGCCAGTAGTATACAGGGCAGACCTTACGAGCAGTACTTC	CASSIQGRPYEQYF
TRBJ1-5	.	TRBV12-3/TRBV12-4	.	TGTGCCAGCAGCGACACCTACAATCAGCCCCAGCATTTT	CASSDTYNQPQHF
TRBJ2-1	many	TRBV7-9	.	TGTGCCAGCAGCTTGTCTTCTTATAGCAATGAGCAGTTCTTC	CASSLSSYSNEQFF
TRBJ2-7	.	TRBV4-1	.	TGCGCCAGCAGCCAAGGGTCTCTGACCGACAGATCCTACGAGCAGTACTTC	CASSQGSLTDRSYEQYF
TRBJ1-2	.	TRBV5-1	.	TGCGCCAGCAGCTTGTATGATCCCGACTATGGCTACACCTTC	CASSLYDPDYGYTF
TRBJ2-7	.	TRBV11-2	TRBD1	TGTGCCAGCAGCTATTCCCGGGACAGCTTCTACGAGCAGTACTTC	CASSYSRDSFYEQYF
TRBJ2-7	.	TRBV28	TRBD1	TGTGCCAGCCGTCCCGGGACAGGCTCCTACTCCTACGAGCAGTACTTC	CASRPGTGSYSYEQYF
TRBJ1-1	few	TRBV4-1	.	TGCGCCAGCAGCCAAGAACCCGGGCTGAGGACTGAAGCTTTCTTT	CASSQEPGLRTEAFF
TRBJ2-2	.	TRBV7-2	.	TGTGCCAGCAGCTTAGCCCACTTCGGCACCGGGGAGCTGTTTTTT	CASSLAHFGTGELFF
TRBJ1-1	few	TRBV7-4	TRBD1	TGTGCCAGCAGCCCTCGACAGGGAATTAACACTGAAGCTTTCTTT	CASSPRQGINTEAFF
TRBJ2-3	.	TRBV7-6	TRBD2	TGTGCCAGCAGTGAAGGACTAGCCGGGTTAGATACGCAGTATTTT	CASSEGLAGLDTQYF
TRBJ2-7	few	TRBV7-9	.	TGTGCCAGCAGCTTTCTGGGCTACGAGCAGTACTTC	CASSFLGYEQYF
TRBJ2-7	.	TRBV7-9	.	TGTGCCAGCAGCTTGGGGGGGGGCCAGGACGAGCAGTACTTC	CASSLGGGQDEQYF
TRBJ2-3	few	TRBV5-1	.	TGCGCCTGCAAGGGGCGCGGCGGAAAAGCCACTACCCCAGATACGCAGTATTTT	CACKGRGGKATTPDTQYF
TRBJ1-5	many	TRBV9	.	TGTGCCAGCAGCCTCTACAAGCGCGTGGGCAATCAGCCCCAGCATTTT	CASSLYKRVGNQPQHF
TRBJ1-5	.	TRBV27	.	TGTGCCAGCAGTTTATCTGCTCTCGTCGGCCAGCCCCAGCATTTT	CASSLSALVGQPQHF
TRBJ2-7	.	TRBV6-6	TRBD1	TGTGCCAGCAGTTACCAAGGACAGGGGGTCGAGCAGTACTTC	CASSYQGQGVEQYF
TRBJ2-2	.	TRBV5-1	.	TGCGCCAGCAGCTTGGCCGACGGGGGGCCGAACACCGGGGAGCTGTTTTTT	CASSLADGGPNTGELFF
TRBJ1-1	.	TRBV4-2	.	TGTGCCAGCAGCCAAGATGAATTGACAAACACTGAAGCTTTCTTT	CASSQDELTNTEAFF
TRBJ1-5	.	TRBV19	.	TGTGCCAGTCTTGGGCCGCTCAATAGCAATCAGCCCCAGCATTTT	CASLGPLNSNQPQHF
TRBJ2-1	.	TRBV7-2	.	TGTGCCAGCAGCTCCGGGACGACGAACTACAATGAGCAGTTCTTC	CASSSGTTNYNEQFF
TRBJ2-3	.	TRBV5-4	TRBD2	TGTGCCAGCAGCCCCGGACTAGCGGAAGATACGCAGTATTTT	CASSPGLAEDTQYF
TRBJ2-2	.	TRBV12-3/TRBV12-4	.	TGTGCCAGCAGTTTAGAGGGGCCCGCCGGGGAGCTGTTTTTT	CASSLEGPAGELFF
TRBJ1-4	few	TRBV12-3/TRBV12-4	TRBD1	TGTGCCAGCAGGCAACAGGGGGCGGAGGCACTAAATGAAAAACTGTTTTTT	CASRQQGAEALNEKLFF
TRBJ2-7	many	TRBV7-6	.	TGTGCCAGCAGCCTCCATCTTACAGAAATGTACGAGCAGTACTTC	CASSLHLTEMYEQYF
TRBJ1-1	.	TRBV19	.	TGTGCCAGTAGTTCTTTGTTTTTCACTGAAGCTTTCTTT	CASSSLFFTEAFF
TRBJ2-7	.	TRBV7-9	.	TGTGCCAGCAGCCCCGCAGGTTACAACTACGAGCAGTACTTC	CASSPAGYNYEQYF
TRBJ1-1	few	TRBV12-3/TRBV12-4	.	TGTGCCAGCAGTTTATTGCAAATGAACACTGAAGCTTTCTTT	CASSLLQMNTEAFF
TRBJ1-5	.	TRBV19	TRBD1	TGTGCCAGTACCCTCAGACAGGGTGATCAGCCCCAGCATTTT	CASTLRQGDQPQHF
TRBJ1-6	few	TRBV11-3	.	TGTGCCAGCAGCGAAGGTGGGAATTCACCCCTCCACTTT	CASSEGGNSPLHF
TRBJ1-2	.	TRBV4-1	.	TGCGCCAGCAGCCAAGACCTTCGTGGGAACTATGGCTACACCTTC	CASSQDLRGNYGYTF
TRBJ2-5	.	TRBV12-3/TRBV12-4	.	TGTGCCAGCAGTTTAAACAGATTCGAGACCCAGTACTTC	CASSLNRFETQYF
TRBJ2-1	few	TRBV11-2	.	TGTGCCAGCAGCTTATTTTCAGGGGACAATGAGCAGTTCTTC	CASSLFSGDNEQFF
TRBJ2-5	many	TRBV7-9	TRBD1	TGTGCCAGCAGCTTAGAAGGGTCCAGGGGGCGCCGAGAGACCCAGTACTTC	CASSLEGSRGRRETQYF
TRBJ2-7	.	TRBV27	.	TGTGCCAGCAGTACGACGATTCTCCGGGACGGCCACTCCTACGAGCAGTACTTC	CASSTTILRDGHSYEQYF
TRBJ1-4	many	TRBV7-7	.	TGTGCCAGCAGCCCCGGGGGAGGTGAAAAACTGTTTTTT	CASSPGGGEKLFF
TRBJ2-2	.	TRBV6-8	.	TGTGCCAGCAGTTACCGGGGGCTAACCGGGGAGCTGTTTTTT	CASSYRGLTGELFF
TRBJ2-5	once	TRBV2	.	TGTGCCAGCACCCGACTCGGGATCCAAGAGACCCAGTACTTC	CASTRLGIQETQYF
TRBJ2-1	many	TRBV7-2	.	TGTGCCAGCAGCTTACGGGGGGCCGGGGACAATGAGCAGTTCTTC	CASSLRGAGDNEQFF
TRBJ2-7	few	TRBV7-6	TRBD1	TGTGCCAGCAGCTGGGGACAGGGGACCTACGAGCAGTACTTC	CASSWGQGTYEQYF
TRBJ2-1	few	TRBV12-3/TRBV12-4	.	TGTGCCAGCAGCCCAGAGGCCAATGAGCAGTTCTTC	CASSPEANEQFF
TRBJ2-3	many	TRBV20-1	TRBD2	TGCAGTGCCCGGGGGGGATCCACAGATACGCAGTATTTT	CSARGGSTDTQYF
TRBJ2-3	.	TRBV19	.	TGTGCCAGTAGTATAGGCGGCGGCACAGATACGCAGTATTTT	CASSIGGGTDTQYF
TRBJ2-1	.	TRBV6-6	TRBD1	TGTGCCAGCAGTTCGCGACAGGGATCCTACAATGAGCAGTTCTTC	CASSSRQGSYNEQFF
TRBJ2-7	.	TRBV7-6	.	TGTGCCAGCAGCCCCCAGCGAGGGTACGAGCAGTACTTC	CASSPQRGYEQYF
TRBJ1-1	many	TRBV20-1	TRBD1	TGCAGTGCTAGAGATCTGACGGGACAGCTAAATCTTTTGGAAGCTTTCTTT	CSARDLTGQLNLLEAFF
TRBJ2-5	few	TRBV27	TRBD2	TGTGCCAGCAGTTTTTCGGGGGGAGAGACCCAGTACTTC	CASSFSGGETQYF
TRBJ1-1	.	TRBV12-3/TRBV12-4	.	TGTGCCAGCAGTTTATTTAGGAACACTGAAGCTTTCTTT	CASSLFRNTEAFF
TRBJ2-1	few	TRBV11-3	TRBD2	TGTGCCAGCAGCTCTGGAGCGGGGGGGGGTAATGAGCAGTTCTTC	CASSSGAGGGNEQFF
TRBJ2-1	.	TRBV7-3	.	TGTGCCAGCAGCTCGGTGGGAGGCACCGATGAGCAGTTCTTC	CASSSVGGTDEQFF
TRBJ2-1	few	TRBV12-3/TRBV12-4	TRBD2	TGTGCCAGCAGCCCAAGCGGGGGGGCCTCAAATGAGCAGTTCTTC	CASSPSGGASNEQFF
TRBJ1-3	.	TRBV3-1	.	TGTGCCAGCAGCCAAGATCCGTCGACAGCCATATATTTT	CASSQDPSTAIYF